This TCR beta chain was retrieved from a study of cytomegalovirus exposure and HLA in healthy donors. The PCR was carried out with 60 Vbeta primers and 13 Jbeta primers. The protocol was immunoSEQ multiplex PCR, while the TCRdb copy is restricted to in-frame clones and leaves out a portion. The repertoire includes 150,000 to 200,000 clones, 70% to 80% of them detected once, and approximately 2.2% sits in the top ten. General study findings and limits: The authors considered a cluster of highly shared sequence variants likely to be a sequencing artifact.

Trimming took off 0 bases at V and 2 bases at J, with 6 bases between the two ends. The CDR3 loop spans 14 amino acids. Germline CDR1 is SGDLS and CDR2 is YYNGEE. This clone occurred once. Its antigen remains unknown. V is TRBV9 and J is TRBJ1-5, with D possibly being TRBD1 (6 bases). The sequenced sample consisted of PBMCs. This receptor was obtained from a woman aged 50 to 60 in good health and CMV-seronegative. CDR3 sequence: CASSVGGRNQPQHF. CDR3 DNA: TGTGCCAGCAGCGTAGGGGGGCGCAATCAGCCCCAGCATTTT.